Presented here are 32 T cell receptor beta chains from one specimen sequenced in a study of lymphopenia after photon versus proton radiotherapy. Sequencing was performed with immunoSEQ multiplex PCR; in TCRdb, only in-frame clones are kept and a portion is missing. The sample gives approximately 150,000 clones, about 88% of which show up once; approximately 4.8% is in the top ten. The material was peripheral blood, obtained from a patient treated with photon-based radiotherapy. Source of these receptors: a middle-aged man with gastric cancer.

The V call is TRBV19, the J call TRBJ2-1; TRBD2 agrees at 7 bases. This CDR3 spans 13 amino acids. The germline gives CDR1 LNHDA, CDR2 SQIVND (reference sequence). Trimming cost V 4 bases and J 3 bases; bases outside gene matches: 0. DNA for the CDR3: TGTGCCAGTAGTACTAGCGGCTACAATGAGCAGTTCTTC. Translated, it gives CASSTSGYNEQFF.

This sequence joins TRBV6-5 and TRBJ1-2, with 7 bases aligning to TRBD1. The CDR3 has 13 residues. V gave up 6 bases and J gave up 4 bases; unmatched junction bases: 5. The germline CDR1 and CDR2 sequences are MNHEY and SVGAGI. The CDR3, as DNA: TGTGCCAGCAGGACCAGGGGGATCTATGGCTACACCTTC. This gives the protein CASRTRGIYGYTF.

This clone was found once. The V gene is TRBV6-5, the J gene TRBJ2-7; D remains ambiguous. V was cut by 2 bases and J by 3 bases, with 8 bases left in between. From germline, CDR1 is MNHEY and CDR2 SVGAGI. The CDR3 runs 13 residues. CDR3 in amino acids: CASSYTVGYEQYF. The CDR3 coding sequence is TGTGCCAGCAGTTACACGGTCGGCTACGAGCAGTACTTC.

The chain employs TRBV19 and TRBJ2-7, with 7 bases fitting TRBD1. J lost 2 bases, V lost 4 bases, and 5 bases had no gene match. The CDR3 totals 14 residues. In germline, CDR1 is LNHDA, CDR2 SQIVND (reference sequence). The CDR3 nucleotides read TGTGCCAGTAGTACACGGGACAGTACCTACGAGCAGTACTTC. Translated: CASSTRDSTYEQYF.

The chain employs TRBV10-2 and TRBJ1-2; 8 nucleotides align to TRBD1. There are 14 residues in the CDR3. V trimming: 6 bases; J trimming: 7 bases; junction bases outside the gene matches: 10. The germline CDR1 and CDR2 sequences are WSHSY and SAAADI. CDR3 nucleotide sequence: TGCGCCAGCAGGGCCGGACAGGGACGGGGTGGCTACACCTTC. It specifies CASRAGQGRGGYTF.

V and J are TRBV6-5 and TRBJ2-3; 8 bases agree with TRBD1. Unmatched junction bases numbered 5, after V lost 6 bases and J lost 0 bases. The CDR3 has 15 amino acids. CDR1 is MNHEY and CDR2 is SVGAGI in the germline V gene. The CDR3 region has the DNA TGTGCCAGCAGAAATCAGGGGGCTAGCACAGATACGCAGTATTTT. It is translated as CASRNQGASTDTQYF.

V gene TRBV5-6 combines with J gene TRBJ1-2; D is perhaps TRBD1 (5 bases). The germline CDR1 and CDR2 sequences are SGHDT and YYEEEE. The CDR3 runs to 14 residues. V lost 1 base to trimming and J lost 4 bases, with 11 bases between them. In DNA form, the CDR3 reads TGTGCCAGCAGCTTGCGGGGGGGAATCTATGGCTACACCTTC. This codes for CASSLRGGIYGYTF.

The CDR3 is CASSALPAGTGSYEQYF. The CDR3 bases are TGTGCCAGCAGTGCACTACCCGCGGGGACAGGGTCCTACGAGCAGTACTTC. V usage is TRBV11-2 and J usage is TRBJ2-7, with 9 bases that match TRBD1. The CDR3 is made up of 17 amino acids. Germline V gene sequence: CDR1 SGHAT, CDR2 FQNNGV. Unmatched junction bases numbered 13, after V lost 6 bases and J lost 1 base.

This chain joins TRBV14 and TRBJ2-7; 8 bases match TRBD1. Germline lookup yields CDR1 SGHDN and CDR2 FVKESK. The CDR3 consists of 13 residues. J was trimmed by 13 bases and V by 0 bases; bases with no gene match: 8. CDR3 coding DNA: TGTGCCAGCAGCCAAGAGCGGGGCAGGGGGCAATACTTC. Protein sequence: CASSQERGRGQYF.

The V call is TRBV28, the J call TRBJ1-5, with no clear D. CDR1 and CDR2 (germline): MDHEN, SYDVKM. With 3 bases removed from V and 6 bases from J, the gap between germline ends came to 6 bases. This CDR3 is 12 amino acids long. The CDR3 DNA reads TGTGCCAGCAGTTTGGAGGTTCAGCCCCAGCATTTT. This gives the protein CASSLEVQPQHF.

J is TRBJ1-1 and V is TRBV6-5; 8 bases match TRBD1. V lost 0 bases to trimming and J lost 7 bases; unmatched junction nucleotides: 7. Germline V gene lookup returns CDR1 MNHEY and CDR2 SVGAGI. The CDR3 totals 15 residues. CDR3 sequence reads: CASSYSGQVMGEAFF. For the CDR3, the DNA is TGTGCCAGCAGTTACTCGGGACAGGTGATGGGTGAAGCTTTCTTT.

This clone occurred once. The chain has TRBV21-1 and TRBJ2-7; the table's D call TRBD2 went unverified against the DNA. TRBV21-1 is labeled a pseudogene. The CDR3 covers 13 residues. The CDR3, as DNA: TGTGCCAGCAGCAAAACTAGCTCCTACGAGCAGTACTTC. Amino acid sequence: CASSKTSSYEQYF.

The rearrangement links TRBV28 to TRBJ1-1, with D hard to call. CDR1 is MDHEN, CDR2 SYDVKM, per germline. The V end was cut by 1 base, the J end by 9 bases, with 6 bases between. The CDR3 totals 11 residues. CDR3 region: CASSLFGKAFF. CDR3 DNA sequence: TGTGCCAGCAGTTTATTCGGGAAAGCTTTCTTT.

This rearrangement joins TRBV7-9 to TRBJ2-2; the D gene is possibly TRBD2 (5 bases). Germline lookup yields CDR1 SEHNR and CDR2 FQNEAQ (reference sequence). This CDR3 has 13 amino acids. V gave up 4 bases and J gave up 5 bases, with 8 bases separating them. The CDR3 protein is CASSSPGTGELFF. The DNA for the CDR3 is TGTGCCAGCAGCTCTCCGGGGACCGGGGAGCTGTTTTTT.

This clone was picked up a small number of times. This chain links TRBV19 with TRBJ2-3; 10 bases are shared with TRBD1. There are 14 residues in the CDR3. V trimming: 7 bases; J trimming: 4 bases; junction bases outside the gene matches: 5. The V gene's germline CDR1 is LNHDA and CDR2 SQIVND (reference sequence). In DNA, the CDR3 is TGTGCCAGTAAGAGACAGGGGGCCGCAGATACGCAGTATTTT. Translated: CASKRQGAADTQYF. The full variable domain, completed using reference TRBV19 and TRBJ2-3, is DGGITQSPKYLFRKEGQNVTLSCEQNLNHDAMYWYRQDPGQGLRLIYYSQIVNDFQKGDIAEGYSVSREKKESFPLTVTSAQKNPTAFYLCASKRQGAADTQYFGPGTRLTVL.

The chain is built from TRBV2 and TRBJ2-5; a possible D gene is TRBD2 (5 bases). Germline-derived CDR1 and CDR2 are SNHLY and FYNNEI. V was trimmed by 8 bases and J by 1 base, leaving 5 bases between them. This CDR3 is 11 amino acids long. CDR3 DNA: TGTGCCAGCGGAGGCCAAGAGACCCAGTACTTC. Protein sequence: CASGGQETQYF.

DNA for the CDR3: TGTGCCAGCAGTTTGCAAGAGGGACACCGTTACGAGCAGTACTTC. Translation gives CASSLQEGHRYEQYF. The J gene is TRBJ2-7, the V gene TRBV6-6; a possible D gene is TRBD1 (6 bases). CDR1 and CDR2 from the germline V gene are MNHNY and SVGAGI (reference sequence). Between the trimmed V and J ends, which lost 4 bases and 4 bases, there was a span of 17 bases. The CDR3 covers 15 residues.

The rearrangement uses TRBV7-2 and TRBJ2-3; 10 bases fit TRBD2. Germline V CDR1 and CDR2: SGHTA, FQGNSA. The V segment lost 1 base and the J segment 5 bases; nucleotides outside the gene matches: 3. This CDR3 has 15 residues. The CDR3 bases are TGTGCCAGCAGCTTAGTTCTAGCGGGGGTAGATACGCAGTATTTT. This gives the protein CASSLVLAGVDTQYF. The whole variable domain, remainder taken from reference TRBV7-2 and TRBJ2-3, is GAGVSQSPSNKVTEKGKDVELRCDPISGHTALYWYRQSLGQGLEFLIYFQGNSAPDKSGLPSDRFSAERTGGSVSTLTIQRTQQEDSAVYLCASSLVLAGVDTQYFGPGTRLTVL.

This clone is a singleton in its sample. CDR3 protein: CASSLDLAGTYEQYF. The CDR3 nucleotides read TGTGCCAGCAGTCTTGACTTAGCGGGGACCTACGAGCAGTACTTC. This sequence joins TRBV9 and TRBJ2-7; 8 bases line up with TRBD2. There are 15 residues in the CDR3. The germline V gene has CDR1 SGDLS and CDR2 YYNGEE. The V gene end was trimmed by 5 bases and the J gene end by 2 bases; junction bases not matched to a gene: 9.

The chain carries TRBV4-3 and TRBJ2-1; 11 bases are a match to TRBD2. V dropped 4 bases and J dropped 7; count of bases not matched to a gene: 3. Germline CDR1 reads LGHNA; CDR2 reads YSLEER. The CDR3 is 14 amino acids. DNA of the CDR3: TGCGCCAGCAGCCCGGGACTAGCGGTGAATGAGCAGTTCTTC. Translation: CASSPGLAVNEQFF.

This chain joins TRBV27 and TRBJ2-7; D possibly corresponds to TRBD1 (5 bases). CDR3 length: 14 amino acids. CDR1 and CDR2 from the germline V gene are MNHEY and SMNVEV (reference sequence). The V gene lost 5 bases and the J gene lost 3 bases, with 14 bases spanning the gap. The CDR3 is CASSRQGGRYEQYF. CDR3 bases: TGTGCCAGCAGTCGTCAGGGTGGTCGCTACGAGCAGTACTTC.

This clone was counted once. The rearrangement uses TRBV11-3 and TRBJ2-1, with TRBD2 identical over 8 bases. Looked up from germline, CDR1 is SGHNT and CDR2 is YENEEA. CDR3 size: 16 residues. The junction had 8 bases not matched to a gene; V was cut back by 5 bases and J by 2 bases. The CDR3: CASSRFSGGAYNEQFF. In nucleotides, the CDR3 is TGTGCCAGCAGCCGGTTTTCGGGGGGGGCCTACAATGAGCAGTTCTTC.

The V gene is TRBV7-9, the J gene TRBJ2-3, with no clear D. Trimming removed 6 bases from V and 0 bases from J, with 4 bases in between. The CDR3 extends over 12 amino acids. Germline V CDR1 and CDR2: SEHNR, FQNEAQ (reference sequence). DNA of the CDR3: TGTGCCAGCAGTACTAGCACAGATACGCAGTATTTT. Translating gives CASSTSTDTQYF. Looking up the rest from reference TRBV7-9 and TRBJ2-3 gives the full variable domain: DTGVSQNPRHKITKRGQNVTFRCDPISEHNRLYWYRQTLGQGPEFLTYFQNEAQLEKSRLLSDRFSAERPKGSFSTLEIQRTEQGDSAMYLCASSTSTDTQYFGPGTRLTVL.

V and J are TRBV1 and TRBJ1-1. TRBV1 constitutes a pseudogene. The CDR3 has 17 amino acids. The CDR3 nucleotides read TGCACCAGCAGCCAAGAGGTTCGCGGGGGAGGGGACACTGAAGCTTTCTTT. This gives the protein CTSSQEVRGGGDTEAFF.

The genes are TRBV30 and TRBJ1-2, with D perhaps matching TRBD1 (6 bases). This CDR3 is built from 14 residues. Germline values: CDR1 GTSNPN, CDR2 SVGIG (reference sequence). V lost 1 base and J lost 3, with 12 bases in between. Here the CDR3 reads CAWSGTVNYYGYTF. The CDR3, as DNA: TGTGCCTGGAGTGGGACAGTAAACTACTATGGCTACACCTTC.

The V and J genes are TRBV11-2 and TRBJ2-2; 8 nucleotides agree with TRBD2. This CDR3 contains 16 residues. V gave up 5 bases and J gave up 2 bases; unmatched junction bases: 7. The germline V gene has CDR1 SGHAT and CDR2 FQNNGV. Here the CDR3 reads CASSPISGINTGELFF. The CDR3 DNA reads TGTGCCAGCAGCCCCATTAGCGGGATCAACACCGGGGAGCTGTTTTTT.

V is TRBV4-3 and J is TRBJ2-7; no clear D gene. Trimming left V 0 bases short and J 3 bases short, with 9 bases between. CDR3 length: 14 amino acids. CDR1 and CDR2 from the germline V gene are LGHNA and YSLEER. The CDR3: CASSQDPQDYEQYF. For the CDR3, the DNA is TGCGCCAGCAGCCAAGATCCCCAAGACTACGAGCAGTACTTC.

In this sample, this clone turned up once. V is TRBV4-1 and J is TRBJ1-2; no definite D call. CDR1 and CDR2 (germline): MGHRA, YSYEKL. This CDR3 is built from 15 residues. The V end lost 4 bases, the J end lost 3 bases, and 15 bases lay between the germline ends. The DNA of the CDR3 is TGCGCCAGCAGCCCTACTAACTCAGACCACTATGGCTACACCTTC. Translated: CASSPTNSDHYGYTF.

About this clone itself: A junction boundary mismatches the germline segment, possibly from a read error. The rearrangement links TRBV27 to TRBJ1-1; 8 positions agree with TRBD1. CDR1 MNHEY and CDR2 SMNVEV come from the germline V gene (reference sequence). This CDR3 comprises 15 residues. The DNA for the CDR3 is TGCGCCAGCACCAACCCAGGACAGGGATCCACTGAAGCTTTCTTT. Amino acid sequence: CASTNPGQGSTEAFF.

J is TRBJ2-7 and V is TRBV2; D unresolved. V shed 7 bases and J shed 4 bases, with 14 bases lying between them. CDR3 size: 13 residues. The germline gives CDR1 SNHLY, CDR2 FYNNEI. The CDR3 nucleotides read TGTGCCAGCAACGGCCGCGGTGGTTACGAGCAGTACTTC. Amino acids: CASNGRGGYEQYF.

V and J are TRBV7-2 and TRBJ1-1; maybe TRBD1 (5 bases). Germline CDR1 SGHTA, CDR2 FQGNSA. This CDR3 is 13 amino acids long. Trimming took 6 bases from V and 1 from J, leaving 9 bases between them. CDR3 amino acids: CASRQDPNTEAFF. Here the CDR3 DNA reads TGTGCCAGCAGACAGGATCCGAACACTGAAGCTTTCTTT.

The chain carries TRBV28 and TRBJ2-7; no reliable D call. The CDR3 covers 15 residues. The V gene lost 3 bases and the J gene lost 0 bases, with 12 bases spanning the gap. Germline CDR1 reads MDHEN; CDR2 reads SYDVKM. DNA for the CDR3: TGTGCCAGCAGTTTCAGTCACGTGAGCTCCTACGAGCAGTACTTC. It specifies CASSFSHVSSYEQYF.